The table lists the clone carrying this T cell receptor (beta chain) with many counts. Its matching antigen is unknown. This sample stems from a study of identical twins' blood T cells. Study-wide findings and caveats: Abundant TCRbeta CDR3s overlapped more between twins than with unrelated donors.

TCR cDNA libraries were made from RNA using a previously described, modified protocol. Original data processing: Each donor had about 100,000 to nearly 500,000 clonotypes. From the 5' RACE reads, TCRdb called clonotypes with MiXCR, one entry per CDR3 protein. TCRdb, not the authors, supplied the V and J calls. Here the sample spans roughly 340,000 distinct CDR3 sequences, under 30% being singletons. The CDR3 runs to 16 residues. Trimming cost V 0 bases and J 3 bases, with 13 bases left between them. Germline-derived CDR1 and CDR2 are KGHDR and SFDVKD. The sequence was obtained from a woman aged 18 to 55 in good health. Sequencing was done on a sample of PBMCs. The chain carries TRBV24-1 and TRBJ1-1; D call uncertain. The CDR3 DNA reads TGTGCCACCAGTGATTTGATTCCGGGAAGGGACACTGAAGCTTTCTTT. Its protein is CATSDLIPGRDTEAFF.